A single sample gave rise to the 26 T cell receptor beta chains below, sequenced in a study of graft-versus-host responses after intestinal transplantation. Generated by immunoSEQ multiplex PCR, the TCRdb table keeps only in-frame clones and is missing some. The sample lists some 8,200 clones, 85% to 95% occurring once. Sequenced material: PBMCs, taken 30 to 33 days after intestinal transplant. Receptors were obtained from a human patient who received an intestinal transplant, so some T cells may come from the graft donor.

The chain combines TRBV4-1 with TRBJ2-7, with D uncertain. The CDR3 is 14 residues long. The V gene's germline CDR1 is MGHRA and CDR2 YSYEKL. V was pared by 2 bases and J by 3 bases, with 11 bases between. In DNA, the CDR3 is TGCGCCAGCAGCCAAAAGGACGGGTACTACGAGCAGTACTTC. Amino acids: CASSQKDGYYEQYF.

For this clone: Other DNA sequences in this specimen translate into the identical CDR3. J is TRBJ1-1 and V is TRBV6-5; tentative D call: TRBD1 (5 bases). The germline CDR1 and CDR2 sequences are MNHEY and SVGAGI. The CDR3 totals 12 residues. V shed 8 bases and J shed 3 bases, with 10 bases lying between them. CDR3 loop: CASPGPHTEAFF. CDR3 DNA: TGTGCCAGCCCGGGACCGCACACTGAAGCTTTCTTT.

The chain uses TRBV4-1 and TRBJ1-5; 7 bases map to TRBD1. Germline V gives CDR1 MGHRA, CDR2 YSYEKL. Trimming removed 0 bases from V and 7 bases from J; junction bases left unmatched: 9. This CDR3 spans 16 amino acids. This CDR3 reads CASSQEAGGWGQPQHF. CDR3 DNA: TGCGCCAGCAGCCAAGAGGCAGGGGGTTGGGGGCAGCCCCAGCATTTT.

The rearrangement links TRBV28 to TRBJ1-6; perhaps TRBD1 as D (5 bases). The germline V gene encodes CDR1 MDHEN and CDR2 SYDVKM. Between the trimmed V and J ends, which lost 9 bases and 0 bases, there was a span of 9 bases. The CDR3 is 14 amino acids. The CDR3, as DNA: TGTGCCAGTAAAGGGGTCTCCTATAATTCACCCCTCCACTTT. Its protein is CASKGVSYNSPLHF. Complete variable domain (other parts from reference TRBV28 and TRBJ1-6): DVKVTQSSRYLVKRTGEKVFLECVQDMDHENMFWYRQDPGLGLRLIYFSYDVKMKEKGDIPEGYSVSREKKERFSLILESASTNQTSMYLCASKGVSYNSPLHFGNGTRLTVT.

This chain connects TRBV5-4 to TRBJ1-1; D uncertain. Germline V gene sequence: CDR1 SGHNT, CDR2 YYREEE (reference sequence). Trimming pared 1 base from V and 7 bases from J, leaving 8 bases between. CDR3 length equals 12 residues. The CDR3 DNA reads as TGTGCCAGCAGCTTGAAAGGGTTTGAAGCTTTCTTT. Translating it yields CASSLKGFEAFF.

This chain joins TRBV18 and TRBJ2-5, with 7 positions matching TRBD2. Per germline, CDR1 KGHSH and CDR2 LQKENI. V gave up 1 base and J gave up 4 bases; unmatched junction bases: 6. The CDR3 extends over 15 amino acids. For the CDR3, the DNA is TGTGCCAGCTCACCACGTCCTAGCGGTCGAGAGACCCAGTACTTC. This gives the protein CASSPRPSGRETQYF.

As DNA, the CDR3 is TGTGCCAGCAGCTTAGTAAGGACGCCTTTCCCCCTCCACTTT. Amino acid sequence: CASSLVRTPFPLHF. V gene TRBV11-2 combines with J gene TRBJ1-6; D is unclear. Trimming removed 1 base from V and 13 bases from J, with 14 bases in between. This CDR3 is 14 amino acids long. Germline-derived CDR1 and CDR2 are SGHAT and FQNNGV.

The J gene is TRBJ2-1, the V gene TRBV7-3; D gene unclear. CDR3 length: 14 residues. Trimming stripped 5 bases from V and 6 bases from J, with 14 bases between. Per germline, CDR1 SGHTA and CDR2 FQGTGA. CDR3 DNA: TGTGCCAGCAGCCGTGTTAGCCGTTCCAATGAGCAGTTCTTC. This codes for CASSRVSRSNEQFF. The whole variable domain, filled in from reference TRBV7-3 and TRBJ2-1, reads GAGVSQTPSNKVTEKGKYVELRCDPISGHTALYWYRQSLGQGPEFLIYFQGTGAADDSGLPNDRFFAVRPEGSVSTLKIQRTERGDSAVYLCASSRVSRSNEQFFGPGTRLTVL.

The V and J genes are TRBV4-1 and TRBJ2-3, with D unresolved. Between the trimmed V and J ends, which lost 8 bases and 9 bases, there was a span of 9 bases. The length of the CDR3 is 10 residues. Germline V CDR1 and CDR2: MGHRA, YSYEKL. The CDR3, as DNA: TGCGCCAGCGGATTGGAGACGCAGTATTTT. Its translation is CASGLETQYF.

The chain carries TRBV6-5 and TRBJ1-5, with 7 bases that match TRBD1. Germline V gives CDR1 MNHEY, CDR2 SVGAGI. V shed 5 bases and J 0 bases; nucleotides not matched to a gene: 4. The CDR3 totals 15 residues. CDR3 DNA sequence: TGTGCCAGCAGTCCAGGGGGATATAGCAATCAGCCCCAGCATTTT. Residues: CASSPGGYSNQPQHF.

V gene TRBV4-2 combines with J gene TRBJ2-1, with 9 bases fitting TRBD2. Germline V gene lookup returns CDR1 LGHNA and CDR2 YNFKEQ. J lost 5 bases, V lost 0 bases, and 8 bases had no gene match. This CDR3 is 17 amino acids long. DNA for the CDR3: TGTGCCAGCAGCCAAGATAAGTCGGTAGCGGGGGACAATGAGCAGTTCTTC. Its translation is CASSQDKSVAGDNEQFF.

V gene TRBV11-2 combines with J gene TRBJ2-1, with TRBD2 matching 10 bases. The CDR3 is made up of 15 amino acids. The V gene's germline CDR1 is SGHAT and CDR2 FQNNGV. V trimming: 1 base; J trimming: 5 bases; junction bases outside the gene matches: 2. The CDR3 DNA reads as TGTGCCAGCAGCTTAGGAGCGGGGGGGGACAATGAGCAGTTCTTC. Protein sequence: CASSLGAGGDNEQFF. Together with reference TRBV11-2 and TRBJ2-1, the CDR3 gives the full variable domain: EAGVAQSPRYKIIEKRQSVAFWCNPISGHATLYWYQQILGQGPKLLIQFQNNGVVDDSQLPKDRFSAERLKGVDSTLKIQPAKLEDSAVYLCASSLGAGGDNEQFFGPGTRLTVL.

This clone occurred once. The chain uses TRBV6-4 and TRBJ1-1; D perhaps matches TRBD1 (5 bases). This CDR3 is 13 amino acids long. The V end was cut by 2 bases, the J end by 2 bases, with 6 bases between. In germline, CDR1 is MRHNA, CDR2 SNTAGT. CDR3 in amino acids: CASSDGGNTEAFF. The CDR3 nucleotides read TGTGCCAGCAGTGACGGGGGTAACACTGAAGCTTTCTTT.

The chain is built from TRBV29-1 and TRBJ1-1, with D perhaps matching TRBD1 (5 bases). The CDR3 sequence is 12 residues long. V was pared by 7 bases and J by 3 bases, with 12 bases between. The germline gives CDR1 SQVTM, CDR2 ANQGSEA. The CDR3 reads CSALPGDTEAFF. The CDR3 bases are TGCAGCGCACTCCCGGGGGACACTGAAGCTTTCTTT.

This clone was detected once. This sequence joins TRBV18 and TRBJ2-3, with D unresolved. CDR1 and CDR2 from the germline V gene are KGHSH and LQKENI. V was cut by 3 bases and J by 2 bases, with 0 bases left in between. The CDR3 contains 11 residues. CDR3 amino acids: CASSPTDTQYF. The CDR3 DNA reads TGTGCCAGCTCACCCACAGATACGCAGTATTTT.

V is TRBV19 and J is TRBJ1-1; no clear D. Trimming pared 2 bases from V and 0 bases from J, leaving 13 bases between. Germline V gene sequence: CDR1 LNHDA, CDR2 SQIVND (reference sequence). The CDR3 loop spans 16 amino acids. The CDR3: CASSIKFRRMNTEAFF. CDR3 DNA: TGTGCCAGTAGTATAAAATTTCGTCGGATGAACACTGAAGCTTTCTTT.

V is TRBV5-4 and J is TRBJ2-3; 8 bases line up with TRBD1. Germline V gives CDR1 SGHNT, CDR2 YYREEE (reference sequence). Losses at the gene ends were 0 bases for V and 8 bases for J; bases not matched to a gene: 14. The CDR3 length is 17 residues. CDR3 sequence: CASSLGTGGPSKGTQYF. CDR3 DNA: TGTGCCAGCAGCTTGGGAACAGGGGGACCATCAAAGGGTACGCAGTATTTT.

The CDR3: CASSAGYNEQFF. The CDR3 DNA sequence: TGTGCCAGCAGTGCAGGATACAATGAGCAGTTCTTC. The chain carries TRBV27 and TRBJ2-1; no clear D. The CDR3 runs 12 residues. Trimming left V 5 bases short and J 4 bases short, with 6 bases between. CDR1 is MNHEY, CDR2 SMNVEV, per germline (reference sequence).

CDR3 protein: CASNQAGSEAFF. For the CDR3, the DNA is TGTGCCAGCAACCAGGCGGGGTCCGAAGCTTTCTTT. The rearrangement links TRBV5-4 to TRBJ1-1; D is undetermined. The CDR3 spans 12 residues. Trimming stripped 6 bases from V and 8 bases from J, with 14 bases between. Germline V gene data show CDR1 as SGHNT and CDR2 as YYREEE (reference sequence).

This clone showed up just once. The V and J genes are TRBV19 and TRBJ2-7; 8 bases fit TRBD1. The CDR3 extends over 13 amino acids. In germline, CDR1 is LNHDA, CDR2 SQIVND (reference sequence). With V trimmed by 6 bases and J by 2 bases, 3 bases remained unmatched. As DNA, the CDR3 is TGTGCCAGTAGACCGGGACAGGCCTACGAGCAGTACTTC. It encodes CASRPGQAYEQYF.

V and J are TRBV9 and TRBJ2-7, with a possible D match to TRBD1 (6 bases). The germline V gene encodes CDR1 SGDLS and CDR2 YYNGEE. CDR3 length: 14 residues. The V and J ends lost 0 bases and 0 bases respectively, with 7 bases between them. This CDR3 is CASSVGGPSYEQYF. CDR3 nucleotide sequence: TGTGCCAGCAGCGTAGGGGGGCCCTCCTACGAGCAGTACTTC.

V gene TRBV2 combines with J gene TRBJ2-1; 8 bases line up with TRBD2. In germline, CDR1 is SNHLY, CDR2 FYNNEI. The CDR3 is made up of 14 amino acids. The CDR3 bases are TGTACGAACTCCGGGCTAGCGGGTTACAATGAGCAGTTCTTC. Its protein product is CTNSGLAGYNEQFF.

The chain carries TRBV4-1 and TRBJ1-1; 7 bases align to TRBD1. Trimming took 4 bases from V and 1 from J; bases not matched to a gene: 18. Germline lookup yields CDR1 MGHRA and CDR2 YSYEKL. The CDR3 covers 19 residues. The CDR3 nucleotides read TGCGCCAGCAGCCCCAACCGGGACAGATGGATAAAATCGAACACTGAAGCTTTCTTT. It encodes CASSPNRDRWIKSNTEAFF.

In this sample, this clone turned up a few times. The V gene is TRBV21-1, the J gene TRBJ2-7; the D call of TRBD2 is as the table states it, not checked on the DNA. TRBV21-1 is noted as a pseudogene. There are 13 residues in the CDR3. The CDR3 DNA sequence: TGTGCCAGCAGGGGGAGGGGTCGCTACGAGCAGTACTTC. Amino acids: CASRGRGRYEQYF.

The V gene is TRBV6-4, the J gene TRBJ1-6; the D gene is possibly TRBD1 (6 bases). CDR1 is MRHNA and CDR2 is SNTAGT in the germline V gene. The V end lost 5 bases, the J end lost 10 bases, and 12 bases lay between the germline ends. The CDR3 length is 13 residues. CDR3 loop: CASSHRAESPLHF. The CDR3 DNA is TGTGCCAGCAGTCACAGGGCGGAGTCACCCCTCCACTTT.

The chain carries TRBV10-3 and TRBJ2-3; D is uncertain. The V gene lost 4 bases and the J gene lost 4 bases, with 9 bases spanning the gap. The CDR3 contains 13 residues. Germline V gene lookup returns CDR1 ENHRY and CDR2 SYGVKD. The CDR3: CAISVPLADTQYF. CDR3 nucleotides: TGTGCCATCAGTGTACCCTTAGCAGATACGCAGTATTTT.